The source of this T cell receptor beta chain is a study of cytomegalovirus exposure and HLA in healthy donors. For the study at large: A data release that came early held 80 million to 95 million unique TCRs from HLA-typed donors.

PCR was performed using 60 Vbeta and 13 Jbeta primers. The assay was immunoSEQ multiplex PCR, and TCRdb's table has in-frame clones only and misses some. The top ten clones hold approximately 4.5% of a sample with some 150,000 clones, 80% of them seen once. In the case of this clone: Its antigen is undetermined.

The study's findings and limits: Researchers reported in a later analysis that common viral pathogens appeared linked to several top clusters. Apart from CMV serostatus, no immune exposure information was available. TCR sequences were mostly rare, though some public TCRs occurred in many donors.

The sequencing sample was made of PBMCs. The clonotype originates from a man aged 30 to 39 in good health and CMV-seronegative.

The DNA of the CDR3 is TGTGCCAGCAGCGGACAGGGGATGTTAAATGAGCAGTTCTTC. Its protein product is CASSGQGMLNEQFF. This chain uses TRBV9 with TRBJ2-1, with 8 bases that match TRBD1. Germline CDR1 is SGDLS and CDR2 is YYNGEE. The trim removed 3 bases at V and 7 bases at J, leaving 6 bases unmatched. The CDR3 runs 14 residues.